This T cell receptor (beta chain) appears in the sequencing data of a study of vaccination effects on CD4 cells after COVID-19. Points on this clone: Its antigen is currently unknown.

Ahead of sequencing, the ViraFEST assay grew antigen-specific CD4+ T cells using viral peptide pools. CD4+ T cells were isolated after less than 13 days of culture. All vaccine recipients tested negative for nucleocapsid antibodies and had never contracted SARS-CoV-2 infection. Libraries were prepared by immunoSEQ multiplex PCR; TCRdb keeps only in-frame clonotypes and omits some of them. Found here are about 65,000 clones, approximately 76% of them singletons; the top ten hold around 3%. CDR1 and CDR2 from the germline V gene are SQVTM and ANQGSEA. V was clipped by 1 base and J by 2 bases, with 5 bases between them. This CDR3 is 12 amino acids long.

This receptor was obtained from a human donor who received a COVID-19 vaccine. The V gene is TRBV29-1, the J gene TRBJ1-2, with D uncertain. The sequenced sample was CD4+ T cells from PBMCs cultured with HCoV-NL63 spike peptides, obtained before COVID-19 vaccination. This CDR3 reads CSVEVGNYGYTF. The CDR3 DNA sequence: TGCAGCGTTGAAGTAGGGAACTATGGCTACACCTTC.